This T cell receptor (beta chain) was sequenced during a study of vaccination and CD4 T cells after COVID-19. The wider study: Median time from second vaccine dose to sampling was less than 85 days (14 to 241).

The Oncomine TCR Beta short-read assay sequenced DNA from cultured CD4+ T cells. In TCRdb, the PCR reads were re-called with MiXCR into one record per CDR3 protein. Among 9,000 to 15,000 distinct CDR3 sequences listed, around 61% were seen once. A word on this clonotype: As yet, its antigen is unknown.

Described treatment: approximately 11-day PBMC culture with coronavirus spike peptide pools or control peptides (ViraFEST assay). This TCR derives from a human donor who had recovered from COVID-19. Material for sequencing was CD4+ T cells from blood, cultured in vitro.

CDR3 residues: CASSLLGLGANVLTF. The CDR3 coding sequence is TGTGCCAGCAGCTTACTTGGGCTTGGGGCCAACGTCCTGACTTTC. The gene calls are TRBV7-2 and TRBJ2-6; no reliable D call. Germline CDR1 is SGHTA and CDR2 is FQGNSA. The CDR3 spans 15 residues. The V end lost 2 bases, the J end lost 3 bases, and 8 bases lay between the germline ends.